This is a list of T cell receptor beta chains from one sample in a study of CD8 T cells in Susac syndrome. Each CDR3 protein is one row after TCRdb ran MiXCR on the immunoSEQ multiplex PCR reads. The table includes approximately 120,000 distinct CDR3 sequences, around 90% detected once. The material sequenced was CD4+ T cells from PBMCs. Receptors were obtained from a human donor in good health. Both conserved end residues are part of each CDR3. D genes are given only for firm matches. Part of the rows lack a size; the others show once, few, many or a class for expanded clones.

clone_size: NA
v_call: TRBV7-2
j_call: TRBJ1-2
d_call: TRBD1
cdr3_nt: TGTGCCAGCAGCCCCCTGGGGGGACAGGGCGCCTCTGGCTACACCTTC
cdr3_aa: CASSPLGGQGASGYTF

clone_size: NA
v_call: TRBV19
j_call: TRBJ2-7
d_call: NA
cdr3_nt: TGTGCCAGTAGTACCCTACAGGGAACCCACGAGCAGTACTTC
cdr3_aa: CASSTLQGTHEQYF

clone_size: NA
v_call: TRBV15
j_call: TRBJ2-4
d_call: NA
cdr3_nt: TGTGCCACCAGCGGAACGTCCCGGGGGGCGCGAAACATTCAGTACTTC
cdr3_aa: CATSGTSRGARNIQYF

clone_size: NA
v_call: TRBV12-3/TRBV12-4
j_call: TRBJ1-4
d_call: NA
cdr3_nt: TGTGCCAGCCAGAGTAACAGAGAAAGTAATGAAAAACTGTTTTTT
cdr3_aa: CASQSNRESNEKLFF

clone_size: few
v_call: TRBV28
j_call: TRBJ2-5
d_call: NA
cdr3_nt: TGTGCCAGCAGTCGGGACTTGCAAGAGACCCAGTACTTC
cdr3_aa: CASSRDLQETQYF

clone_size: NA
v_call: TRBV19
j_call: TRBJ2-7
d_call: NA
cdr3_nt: TGTGCCAGTAGTACCCCACAGGGAGGATCCTACGAGCAGTACTTC
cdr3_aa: CASSTPQGGSYEQYF

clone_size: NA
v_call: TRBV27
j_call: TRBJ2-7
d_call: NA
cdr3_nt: TGTGCCAGCAGTGGGGGGCATGCCGAGCAGTACTTC
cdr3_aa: CASSGGHAEQYF

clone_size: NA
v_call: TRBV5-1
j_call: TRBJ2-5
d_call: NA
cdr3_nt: TGCGCCAGCAGCAACCGGGACTCCCAAGAGACCCAGTACTTC
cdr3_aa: CASSNRDSQETQYF

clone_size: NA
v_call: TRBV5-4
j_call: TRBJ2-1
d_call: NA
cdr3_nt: TGTGCCAGCAGCCTGCGCGAATACTACAATGAGCAGTTCTTC
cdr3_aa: CASSLREYYNEQFF

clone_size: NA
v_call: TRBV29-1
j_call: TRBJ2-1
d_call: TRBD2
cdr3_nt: TGCAGCCTCCTCAGGGGCGCTAGCGGGAACAATGAGCAGTTCTTC
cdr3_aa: CSLLRGASGNNEQFF

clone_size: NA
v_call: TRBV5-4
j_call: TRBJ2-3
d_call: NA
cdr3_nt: TGTGCCAGCAGCTTGGTTCGGACCGGGTTCACAGATACGCAGTATTTT
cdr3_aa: CASSLVRTGFTDTQYF

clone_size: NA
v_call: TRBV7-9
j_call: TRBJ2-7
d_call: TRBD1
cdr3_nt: TGTGCCAGCAGCTCTTCGGGACAGTACTACGAGCAGTACTTC
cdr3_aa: CASSSSGQYYEQYF

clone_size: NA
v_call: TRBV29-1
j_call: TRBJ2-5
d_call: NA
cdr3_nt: TGCAGCGTTAGTCGGTCCGGGTGGGGGGACCAAGAGACCCAGTACTTC
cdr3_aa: CSVSRSGWGDQETQYF

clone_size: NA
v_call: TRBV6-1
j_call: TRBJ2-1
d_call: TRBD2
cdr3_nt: TGTGCCAGCAGTGAGCCCGGGACTAGCGGGGACAATGAGCAGTTCTTC
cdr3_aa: CASSEPGTSGDNEQFF

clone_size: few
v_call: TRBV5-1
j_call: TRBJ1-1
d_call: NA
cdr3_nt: TGCGCCAGCAGCTTTGGGTACGGGAACACTGAAGCTTTCTTT
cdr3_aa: CASSFGYGNTEAFF

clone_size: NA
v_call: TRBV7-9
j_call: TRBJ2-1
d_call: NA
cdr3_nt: TGTGCCAGCAGTCTTGGTTATGGCAATGAGCAGTTCTTC
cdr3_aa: CASSLGYGNEQFF

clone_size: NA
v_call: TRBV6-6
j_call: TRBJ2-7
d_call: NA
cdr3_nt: TGTGCCAGCAGTTACTCAACACAAGAGCAGTACTTC
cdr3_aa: CASSYSTQEQYF

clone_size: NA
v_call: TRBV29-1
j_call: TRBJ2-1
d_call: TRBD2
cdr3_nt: TGCAGCGTTGATTCTCGGGGGGAATACTACAATGAGCAGTTCTTC
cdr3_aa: CSVDSRGEYYNEQFF

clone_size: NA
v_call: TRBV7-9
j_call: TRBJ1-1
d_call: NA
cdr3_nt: TGTGCCAGCAGCTCACCTGGGGGGATGAACACTGAAGCTTTCTTT
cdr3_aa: CASSSPGGMNTEAFF

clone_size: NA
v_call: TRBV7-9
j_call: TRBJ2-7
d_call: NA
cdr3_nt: TGCGCCAGCAGCTCCGACAGTGAGCAGTACTTC
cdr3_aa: CASSSDSEQYF

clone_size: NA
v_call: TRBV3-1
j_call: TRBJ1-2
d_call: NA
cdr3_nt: TGTGCCAGCAGCCAACCTTCCACAGGGCACCATAACTATGGCTACACCTTC
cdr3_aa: CASSQPSTGHHNYGYTF

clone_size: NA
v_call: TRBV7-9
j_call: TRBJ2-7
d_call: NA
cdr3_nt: TGTGCCGGCGAAGGGGGCGGGGTGAGCTCCTACGAGCAGTACTTC
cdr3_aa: CAGEGGGVSSYEQYF